This TCR beta chain originates from a study of CD8 T cells in ankylosing spondylitis. Overall study results and limits: Disease-linked clones were reportedly significantly enriched in matched ankylosing spondylitis synovial fluid. One TCR beta motif, made up of several highly homologous variants, appeared characteristic of ankylosing spondylitis blood.

It was by quantitative 5'-RACE with molecular barcodes that TCR beta libraries were made. TCRdb re-derived calls from the 5' RACE reads in MiXCR, one entry per CDR3 protein. The sample yields tens of thousands of distinct CDR3 sequences, 9% seen once. Germline V gives CDR1 SGHRS, CDR2 YFSETQ. The CDR3 is 12 residues long, counting both termini. About this clonotype: What it recognizes is unknown. No DNA is shown, since the ends of the CDR3 on it are uncertain; the CDR3 is the one TCRdb lists.

Sequencing used blood, either unsorted or a sorted T cell fraction (not recorded which). This receptor was identified in a male donor with ankylosing spondylitis. V and J are TRBV5-1 and TRBJ2-2. The CDR3 spells CASQNTGELFFF.